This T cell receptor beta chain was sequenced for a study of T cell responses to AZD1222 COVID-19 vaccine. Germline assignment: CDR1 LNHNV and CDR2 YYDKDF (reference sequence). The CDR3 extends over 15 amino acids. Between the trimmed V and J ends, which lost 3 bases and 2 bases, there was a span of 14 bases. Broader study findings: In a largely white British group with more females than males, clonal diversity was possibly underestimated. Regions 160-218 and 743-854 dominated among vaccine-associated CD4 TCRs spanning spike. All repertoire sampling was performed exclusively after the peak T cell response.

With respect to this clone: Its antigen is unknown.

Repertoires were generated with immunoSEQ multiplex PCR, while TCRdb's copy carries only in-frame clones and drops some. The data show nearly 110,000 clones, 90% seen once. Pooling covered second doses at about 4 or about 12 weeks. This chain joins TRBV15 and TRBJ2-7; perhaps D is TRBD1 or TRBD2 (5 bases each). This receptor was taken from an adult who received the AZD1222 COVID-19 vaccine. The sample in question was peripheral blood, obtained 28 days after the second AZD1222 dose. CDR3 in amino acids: CATSRGTTMAYEQYF. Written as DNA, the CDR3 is TGTGCCACCAGCAGGGGGACGACAATGGCCTACGAGCAGTACTTC.